The clone carrying this T cell receptor beta chain was observed a few times. The source of the sample is a study of blood T cell repertoires in COVID-19. The authors' processing: Amplification of reference gene primers was used by the study to estimate nucleated cell counts. The repertoire was sequenced with immunoSEQ multiplex PCR; TCRdb's copy has only in-frame clones and lacks some. The DNA gave D and trimming, while V, J and clone size come from that table. Of 120,000 to 150,000 clones listed, roughly 77% are singletons. V lost 5 bases and J lost 7, with 24 bases in between. The CDR3 spans 17 residues. Germline loops: CDR1 MDHEN, CDR2 SYDVKM.

V gene TRBV28 combines with J gene TRBJ2-1, with D possibly matching TRBD2 (6 bases). This TCR was recovered from a man in his sixties with acute or convalescent COVID-19. The sample consisted of peripheral blood. For the CDR3, the DNA is TGTGCCAGCAGTCCGCTACTATCCGGGAGTCTGGGGAATGAGCAGTTCTTC. Protein: CASSPLLSGSLGNEQFF.